The rows below give T cell receptor beta chains drawn from one sample of a study of T cell responses to AZD1222 COVID-19 vaccine. The method was immunoSEQ multiplex PCR; TCRdb's version includes in-frame clones alone and lacks a portion of them. The table has some 130,000 clones, 93% seen once. Specimen: peripheral blood, collected on day 0 of AZD1222 vaccination. The receptors stem from an adult in good health. The CDR3 runs from the conserved cysteine through the conserved F or W. Each record gives: V gene, clone size, D gene, J gene, CDR3 DNA, CDR3 protein. D genes are given only for firm matches. Clone size appears in some rows only: once, few, many, or a class for an expanded clone.

v_call: TRBV28
clone_size: -
d_call: TRBD2
j_call: TRBJ2-7
cdr3_nt: TGTGCCAGCAGACTCAGGACTAGCGGTGCCAACGAGCAGTACTTC
cdr3_aa: CASRLRTSGANEQYF

v_call: TRBV28
clone_size: -
d_call: -
j_call: TRBJ2-7
cdr3_nt: TGTGCCAGCAGTCCCCAGAGGTACGAGCAGTACTTC
cdr3_aa: CASSPQRYEQYF

v_call: TRBV7-9
clone_size: -
d_call: -
j_call: TRBJ2-2
cdr3_nt: TGTGCCAGCAGCCCTACGCGGGGCGACACCGGGGAGCTGTTTTTT
cdr3_aa: CASSPTRGDTGELFF

v_call: TRBV27
clone_size: -
d_call: TRBD1
j_call: TRBJ1-5
cdr3_nt: TGTGCCAGCAGTTTAGGACAGGGGAAACAGCCCCAGCATTTT
cdr3_aa: CASSLGQGKQPQHF

v_call: TRBV5-8
clone_size: -
d_call: TRBD2
j_call: TRBJ2-1
cdr3_nt: TGTGCCAGCAGCTTAGGCCTAGCGGGATCCTACAATGAGCAGTTCTTC
cdr3_aa: CASSLGLAGSYNEQFF

v_call: TRBV6-2/TRBV6-3
clone_size: -
d_call: TRBD1
j_call: TRBJ1-1
cdr3_nt: TGTGCCAGCAGTTTACTGGGACAGGTTTCCTTTGAAGCTTTCTTT
cdr3_aa: CASSLLGQVSFEAFF

v_call: TRBV7-9
clone_size: -
d_call: -
j_call: TRBJ2-5
cdr3_nt: TGTGCCAGCAGCTCCCGCTTCGTGGGACAAGAGACCCAGTACTTC
cdr3_aa: CASSSRFVGQETQYF

v_call: TRBV19
clone_size: -
d_call: -
j_call: TRBJ2-4
cdr3_nt: TGTGCCAGTAGTCCCACCCCGGACGCCAAAAACATTCAGTACTTC
cdr3_aa: CASSPTPDAKNIQYF

v_call: TRBV7-7
clone_size: -
d_call: TRBD2
j_call: TRBJ2-3
cdr3_nt: TGTGCCAGCAGCCAGGGACTAGCGGACACAGATACGCAGTATTTT
cdr3_aa: CASSQGLADTDTQYF

v_call: TRBV7-9
clone_size: few
d_call: -
j_call: TRBJ2-7
cdr3_nt: TGTGCCAGCAGCTTAGGGTTGGACGGCTACGAGCAGTACTTC
cdr3_aa: CASSLGLDGYEQYF

v_call: TRBV11-2
clone_size: few
d_call: TRBD1
j_call: TRBJ2-7
cdr3_nt: TGTGCCAGCAGCACGGGACAGGGAACCTACGAGCAGTACTTC
cdr3_aa: CASSTGQGTYEQYF

v_call: TRBV3-1/TRBV3-2
clone_size: -
d_call: -
j_call: TRBJ1-3
cdr3_nt: TGTGCCAGCAGCCAACAAGGGACTGGAAACACCATATATTTT
cdr3_aa: CASSQQGTGNTIYF

v_call: TRBV4-1
clone_size: once
d_call: TRBD2
j_call: TRBJ2-1
cdr3_nt: TGCGCCAGCAGCACCGGGACTAGCTTCGATGAGCAGTTCTTC
cdr3_aa: CASSTGTSFDEQFF

v_call: TRBV28
clone_size: -
d_call: -
j_call: TRBJ1-2
cdr3_nt: TGTGCCAGCAGTTATCACGACGAGGCGGGCTATGGCTACACCTTC
cdr3_aa: CASSYHDEAGYGYTF

v_call: TRBV24-1
clone_size: -
d_call: -
j_call: TRBJ2-2
cdr3_nt: TGTGCCACCAGTCGGCGAGGGAACACCGGGGAGCTGTTTTTT
cdr3_aa: CATSRRGNTGELFF

v_call: TRBV3-1/TRBV3-2
clone_size: -
d_call: TRBD2
j_call: TRBJ2-1
cdr3_nt: TGTGCCAGCAGCCCTCTAGCGGGAGGGCCGTGGGAGCAGTTCTTC
cdr3_aa: CASSPLAGGPWEQFF

v_call: TRBV19
clone_size: -
d_call: -
j_call: TRBJ2-1
cdr3_nt: TGTGCCAGTAGTATAGAATGGGCGGGGGAGCAGTTCTTC
cdr3_aa: CASSIEWAGEQFF

v_call: TRBV5-1
clone_size: few
d_call: -
j_call: TRBJ2-1
cdr3_nt: TGCGCCAGCAGCGGGTCCCCCAGGTTAGATGAGCAGTTCTTC
cdr3_aa: CASSGSPRLDEQFF

v_call: TRBV2
clone_size: -
d_call: TRBD2
j_call: TRBJ2-5
cdr3_nt: TGTGCCAGCAGCGCTCGACTAGCGGGAGTTCTTGAGACCCAGTACTTC
cdr3_aa: CASSARLAGVLETQYF

v_call: TRBV9
clone_size: -
d_call: -
j_call: TRBJ2-3
cdr3_nt: TGTGCCAGCAGCGTAGGGGCTAGCGACTTCACAGATACGCAGTATTTT
cdr3_aa: CASSVGASDFTDTQYF

v_call: TRBV6-2/TRBV6-3
clone_size: -
d_call: -
j_call: TRBJ1-2
cdr3_nt: TGTGCCAGCAGTACCCCCAACCGGGGTTCTGATGGCTACACCTTC
cdr3_aa: CASSTPNRGSDGYTF

v_call: TRBV28
clone_size: -
d_call: -
j_call: TRBJ1-2
cdr3_nt: TGTGCCACCACGACAATGCGGCGCTATGGCTACACCTTC
cdr3_aa: CATTTMRRYGYTF

v_call: TRBV19
clone_size: -
d_call: TRBD1
j_call: TRBJ2-1
cdr3_nt: TGTGCCAGTAGTATAATCGTAGGACAGGGGAAGCATGAGCAGTTCTTC
cdr3_aa: CASSIIVGQGKHEQFF

v_call: TRBV3-1/TRBV3-2
clone_size: -
d_call: TRBD2
j_call: TRBJ2-1
cdr3_nt: TGTGCCAGCAGCCAAGCGGGAGACCTTGACTGGGGGAGGGAGTTCTTC
cdr3_aa: CASSQAGDLDWGREFF

v_call: TRBV3-1/TRBV3-2
clone_size: few
d_call: -
j_call: TRBJ2-7
cdr3_nt: TGTGCCAGCAGCCCGAGGGGCTACGAGCAGTACTTC
cdr3_aa: CASSPRGYEQYF

v_call: TRBV27
clone_size: -
d_call: -
j_call: TRBJ2-7
cdr3_nt: TGTGCCAGCAGCCGGAGGGCCCTCTCCTACGAGCAGTACTTC
cdr3_aa: CASSRRALSYEQYF

v_call: TRBV9
clone_size: -
d_call: -
j_call: TRBJ1-6
cdr3_nt: TGTGCCAGCAGCGTAGCTACCTCGGTCTCCTATAATTCACCCCTCCACTTT
cdr3_aa: CASSVATSVSYNSPLHF

v_call: TRBV27
clone_size: once
d_call: TRBD1
j_call: TRBJ2-2
cdr3_nt: TGTGCCAGCAGCCGACAGGGGTGGGCCACCGGGGAGCTGTTTTTT
cdr3_aa: CASSRQGWATGELFF

v_call: TRBV24-1
clone_size: -
d_call: -
j_call: TRBJ2-6
cdr3_nt: TGTGCCACCAGTGACCCAGGGGACTCTGGGGCCAACGTCCTGACTTTC
cdr3_aa: CATSDPGDSGANVLTF

v_call: TRBV7-7
clone_size: -
d_call: TRBD2
j_call: TRBJ2-3
cdr3_nt: TGTGCTAGCAGCTCGGGACTAGCGGGAGAGAGCGATACGCAGTATTTT
cdr3_aa: CASSSGLAGESDTQYF

v_call: TRBV2
clone_size: -
d_call: TRBD2
j_call: TRBJ2-7
cdr3_nt: TGTGCCAGCAGTGAATCTTTTGTTAGCGGGAGGGCTTCGGATTCCTACGAGCAGTACTTC
cdr3_aa: CASSESFVSGRASDSYEQYF

v_call: TRBV30
clone_size: -
d_call: TRBD1
j_call: TRBJ1-3
cdr3_nt: TGTGCCTGGAGTCAGGGGGAACTCTCTGGAAACACCATATATTTT
cdr3_aa: CAWSQGELSGNTIYF

v_call: TRBV5-1
clone_size: once
d_call: -
j_call: TRBJ2-5
cdr3_nt: TGCGCCAGCAGGGTAGGGGCCCAAGAGACCCAGTACTTC
cdr3_aa: CASRVGAQETQYF

v_call: TRBV5-4
clone_size: -
d_call: -
j_call: TRBJ2-1
cdr3_nt: TGTGCCAGCAGCTTGGAGGGGGGACCCTACAATGAGCAGTTCTTC
cdr3_aa: CASSLEGGPYNEQFF

v_call: TRBV3-1/TRBV3-2
clone_size: -
d_call: -
j_call: TRBJ1-2
cdr3_nt: TGTGCCAGCAGCCAAAGGGACCCCAGAGAGTATGGCTACACCTTC
cdr3_aa: CASSQRDPREYGYTF

v_call: TRBV28
clone_size: -
d_call: TRBD1
j_call: TRBJ1-5
cdr3_nt: TGTGCCAGCAGTTCCGAGACAGGGAGCAATCAGCCCCAGCATTTT
cdr3_aa: CASSSETGSNQPQHF

v_call: TRBV7-9
clone_size: -
d_call: TRBD1
j_call: TRBJ1-4
cdr3_nt: TGTGCCAGCAGCTTAGGACAGGGAATTCGGGGAACTAATGAAAAACTGTTTTTT
cdr3_aa: CASSLGQGIRGTNEKLFF

v_call: TRBV6-5
clone_size: -
d_call: -
j_call: TRBJ2-7
cdr3_nt: TGTGCCAGCAGGGGCCCCGGTGGGGAGCAGTACTTC
cdr3_aa: CASRGPGGEQYF

v_call: TRBV2
clone_size: -
d_call: -
j_call: TRBJ2-3
cdr3_nt: TGTGCCAGCAGTGGGTTACTGCCCCGTGATACGCAGTATTTT
cdr3_aa: CASSGLLPRDTQYF

v_call: TRBV10-3
clone_size: -
d_call: TRBD2
j_call: TRBJ2-5
cdr3_nt: TGTGCCATCGCCCCTAGCGGGCGGCTAAACCAAGAGACCCAGTACTTC
cdr3_aa: CAIAPSGRLNQETQYF

v_call: TRBV6-1
clone_size: -
d_call: TRBD2
j_call: TRBJ2-1
cdr3_nt: TGTGCCAGCAGTGAGGTTTTTAGGACTAGCGGGAGAAGGTCCTACAATGAGCAGTTCTTC
cdr3_aa: CASSEVFRTSGRRSYNEQFF

v_call: TRBV11-2
clone_size: -
d_call: -
j_call: TRBJ1-1
cdr3_nt: TGTGCCAGCACCCGGGGAGTAGACGCTTTCTTT
cdr3_aa: CASTRGVDAFF

v_call: TRBV15
clone_size: -
d_call: TRBD1
j_call: TRBJ1-2
cdr3_nt: TGTGCCACCAGCAGAGGGGACAGGGGGCTCGGTGGCTACACCTTC
cdr3_aa: CATSRGDRGLGGYTF

v_call: TRBV28
clone_size: once
d_call: -
j_call: TRBJ1-1
cdr3_nt: TGTGCCAGCAGTTCAACAGGGTGGACTGAAGCTTTCTTT
cdr3_aa: CASSSTGWTEAFF

v_call: TRBV7-2
clone_size: -
d_call: -
j_call: TRBJ2-1
cdr3_nt: TGTGCCAGCCTTTGGGGCGGGGTCAATGAGCAGTTCTTC
cdr3_aa: CASLWGGVNEQFF